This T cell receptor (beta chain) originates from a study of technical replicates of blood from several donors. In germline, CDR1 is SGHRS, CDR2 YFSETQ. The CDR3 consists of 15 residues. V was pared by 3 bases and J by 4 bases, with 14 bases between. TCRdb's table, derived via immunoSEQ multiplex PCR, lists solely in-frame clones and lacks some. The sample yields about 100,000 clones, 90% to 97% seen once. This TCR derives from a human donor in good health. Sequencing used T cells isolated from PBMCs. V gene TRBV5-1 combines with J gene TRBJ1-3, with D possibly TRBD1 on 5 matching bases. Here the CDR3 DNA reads TGCGCCAGCAGCTCCAAGGCGGAGGGGGGAAACACCATATATTTT. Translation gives CASSSKAEGGNTIYF.